What follows are 22 T cell receptor beta chains derived from one specimen sequenced in a study of T cell responses to AZD1222 COVID-19 vaccine. Some clones are missing from TCRdb's copy, which holds only in-frame ones; the method was immunoSEQ multiplex PCR. The sample gives about 160,000 clones, over 75% of which show up once; around 3.1% is in the top ten. The source was peripheral blood, collected 28 days after the second AZD1222 dose. Every receptor here comes from an adult who received the AZD1222 COVID-19 vaccine.

This chain connects TRBV19 to TRBJ2-3; no clear D gene. The CDR3 contains 13 residues. The germline gives CDR1 LNHDA, CDR2 SQIVND (reference sequence). V lost 0 bases and J lost 12, with 13 bases in between. CDR3 protein: CASSIEASNNQYF. CDR3 coding DNA: TGTGCCAGTAGTATAGAGGCCTCCAATAATCAGTATTTT. Complete variable domain (other parts from reference TRBV19 and TRBJ2-3): DGGITQSPKYLFRKEGQNVTLSCEQNLNHDAMYWYRQDPGQGLRLIYYSQIVNDFQKGDIAEGYSVSREKKESFPLTVTSAQKNPTAFYLCASSIEASNNQYFGPGTRLTVL.

This chain joins TRBV12-3 or TRBV12-4 and TRBJ1-6, with 8 bases lining up with TRBD1. CDR3 length equals 13 residues. After removal of 9 bases from V and 4 bases from J, the junction contained 2 bases not matched to a gene. CDR3 residues: CASRTGYNSPLHF. For the CDR3, the DNA is TGTGCCAGTCGGACAGGGTATAATTCACCCCTCCACTTT.

This chain joins TRBV11-2 and TRBJ1-1; TRBD1 aligns across 7 bases. Germline V CDR1 and CDR2: SGHAT, FQNNGV. The J segment lost 7 bases and the V segment lost 7 bases, leaving 9 bases of the junction unmatched. The CDR3 length is 13 residues. CDR3 DNA: TGTGCCAGCAAACAGTTGACAGGGCTTGAAGCTTTCTTT. Its protein product is CASKQLTGLEAFF.

This sequence joins TRBV2 and TRBJ1-3, with a weak D call TRBD1 (5 bases). V was pared by 6 bases and J by 0 bases, with 12 bases between. The CDR3 totals 15 residues. CDR1 SNHLY and CDR2 FYNNEI come from the germline V gene. CDR3 coding DNA: TGTGCCAGCAGGACGGGACCGGGCTCTGGAAACACCATATATTTT. This sequence encodes CASRTGPGSGNTIYF.

V usage is TRBV27 and J usage is TRBJ1-5; 11 bases are shared with TRBD1. V gave up 5 bases and J gave up 5 bases; unmatched junction bases: 8. This CDR3 is 16 amino acids long. Germline V lookup: CDR1 MNHEY, CDR2 SMNVEV (reference sequence). The CDR3 loop is CASSPWTGGSDQPQHF. The CDR3 DNA reads TGTGCCAGCAGTCCATGGACAGGGGGCTCGGATCAGCCCCAGCATTTT.

The genes are TRBV5-1 and TRBJ2-7; tentatively, D is TRBD1 or TRBD2 (5 bases each). With 3 bases removed from V and 4 bases from J, the gap between germline ends came to 14 bases. The CDR3 runs to 14 residues. From germline, CDR1 is SGHRS and CDR2 YFSETQ. CDR3 sequence: CASSWGRRTYEQYF. The CDR3 DNA sequence: TGCGCCAGCAGCTGGGGCAGGAGGACGTACGAGCAGTACTTC.

A few counts support this clone. The rearrangement links TRBV28 to TRBJ1-2; 8 bases are shared with TRBD1. Germline V gives CDR1 MDHEN, CDR2 SYDVKM. Trimming removed 7 bases from V and 4 bases from J; junction bases left unmatched: 5. This CDR3 contains 13 residues. The chain's CDR3 is CASTSGTGYGYTF. The CDR3 DNA follows: TGTGCCAGCACTTCCGGGACAGGCTATGGCTACACCTTC.

This clone was counted a single time. The sample holds other DNA sequences that translate to the same CDR3. The chain carries TRBV7-9 and TRBJ1-5; no clear D. The V end was cut by 5 bases, the J end by 4 bases, with 6 bases between. The germline CDR1 and CDR2 sequences are SEHNR and FQNEAQ (reference sequence). The CDR3 is 12 residues long. CDR3 sequence reads: CASSQGNQPQHF. As DNA, the CDR3 is TGTGCCAGCAGCCAAGGTAATCAGCCCCAGCATTTT.

The V and J genes are TRBV7-9 and TRBJ2-2; D call uncertain. The CDR3 totals 13 residues. V lost 5 bases, J lost 2 bases, and 6 bases lay in between. The germline gives CDR1 SEHNR, CDR2 FQNEAQ (reference sequence). The CDR3 DNA follows: TGTGCCAGCAGCCCAAGAAACACCGGGGAGCTGTTTTTT. This encodes CASSPRNTGELFF.

This clone has a single count. This rearrangement joins TRBV3-1 (or the pseudogene TRBV3-2) to TRBJ2-7, with D possibly TRBD1 on 6 matching bases. Germline loops: CDR1 LGHDT, CDR2 YNNKEL (reference sequence). The ends were cut back, 2 bases at V and 8 bases at J, with 19 bases in the middle. The length of the CDR3 is 15 residues. CDR3 residues: CASSQSQGQGRKQYF. CDR3 bases: TGTGCCAGCAGCCAATCCCAGGGGCAGGGTAGGAAGCAGTACTTC.

The chain links TRBV6-5 to TRBJ2-1; a weak D match, TRBD1 (5 bases). Trimming left V 6 bases short and J 10 bases short, with 10 bases between. The CDR3 has 11 amino acids. Germline loops: CDR1 MNHEY, CDR2 SVGAGI. The CDR3 here is CASSPGYEQFF. The CDR3 nucleotides are TGTGCCAGCAGCCCAGGGTACGAGCAGTTCTTC.

This chain connects TRBV10-3 to TRBJ2-5; D perhaps matches TRBD1 (5 bases). From germline, CDR1 is ENHRY and CDR2 SYGVKD. The CDR3 has 13 residues. V dropped 5 bases and J dropped 5 bases, with 12 bases sitting between them. CDR3 amino acids: CAISQGPWETQYF. DNA for the CDR3: TGTGCCATCAGTCAGGGCCCGTGGGAGACCCAGTACTTC.

This clone was seen once. This chain connects TRBV25-1 to TRBJ1-3; D might be TRBD1 (5 bases). The CDR3 has 15 amino acids. The germline V gene encodes CDR1 MGHDK and CDR2 SYGVNS. V dropped 2 bases and J dropped 2 bases, with 10 bases sitting between them. CDR3 nucleotides: TGTGCCAGCAGTGAACCAGGGACCCCTGGAAACACCATATATTTT. Amino acids: CASSEPGTPGNTIYF.

The V and J genes are TRBV6-5 and TRBJ2-5, with D perhaps matching TRBD1 (5 bases). V lost 2 bases and J lost 9, with 13 bases in between. Germline V CDR1 and CDR2: MNHEY, SVGAGI. This CDR3 has 13 amino acids. The CDR3 loop is CASSYRQGEAQYF. The CDR3 DNA follows: TGTGCCAGCAGTTACCGTCAGGGTGAGGCCCAGTACTTC.

The V call is TRBV7-6, the J call TRBJ2-2, with 8 bases matching TRBD1. J lost 3 bases, V lost 5 bases, and 5 bases had no gene match. CDR1 SGHVS and CDR2 FNYEAQ come from the germline V gene. This CDR3 contains 15 residues. In nucleotides, the CDR3 is TGTGCCAGCAGCACGTGGGGACAGGACACCGGGGAGCTGTTTTTT. Its protein is CASSTWGQDTGELFF.

The chain recombines TRBV19 with TRBJ1-1, with no clear D. Trimming stripped 3 bases from V and 8 bases from J, with 10 bases between. This CDR3 is built from 12 residues. Looked up from germline, CDR1 is LNHDA and CDR2 is SQIVND (reference sequence). CDR3: CASSMLGTEAFF. The DNA for the CDR3 is TGTGCCAGTAGTATGCTGGGAACCGAAGCTTTCTTT.

This chain connects TRBV7-2 to TRBJ2-3; 9 bases match TRBD2. Trimming removed 2 bases from V and 2 bases from J; junction bases left unmatched: 14. The CDR3 covers 19 residues. The germline V gene has CDR1 SGHTA and CDR2 FQGNSA. In DNA, the CDR3 is TGTGCCAGCAGCTTATTCGGGACTAGCTCCTCGTCGGTCACAGATACGCAGTATTTT. This sequence encodes CASSLFGTSSSSVTDTQYF.

The chain combines TRBV10-3 with TRBJ2-5; possibly TRBD1 for D (8 bases). The CDR3 runs to 15 residues. Between the trimmed V and J ends, which lost 6 bases and 6 bases, there was a span of 20 bases. CDR1 is ENHRY and CDR2 is SYGVKD in the germline V gene. CDR3 protein: CAIRGDDRGGKTQYF. CDR3 nucleotide sequence: TGTGCCATCAGGGGAGATGACAGGGGAGGGAAGACCCAGTACTTC.

The rearrangement links TRBV6-5 to TRBJ1-2; D is perhaps TRBD1 (6 bases). CDR1 and CDR2 (germline): MNHEY, SVGAGI. V was pared by 5 bases and J by 4 bases, with 17 bases between. The CDR3 sequence is 15 residues long. Here the CDR3 reads CASSTTPGAGYGYTF. The CDR3 DNA reads TGTGCCAGCAGTACCACCCCAGGGGCGGGCTATGGCTACACCTTC.

This clone was counted a single time. This rearrangement joins TRBV2 to TRBJ2-5, with unresolved D. Trimming took off 4 bases at V and 5 bases at J, with 14 bases between the two ends. This CDR3 is built from 14 residues. Germline V gene sequence: CDR1 SNHLY, CDR2 FYNNEI. CDR3 sequence (DNA): TGTGCCAGCAGTGGTCAGACTGGGATCGAGACCCAGTACTTC. This translates into CASSGQTGIETQYF.

The chain uses TRBV10-3 and TRBJ2-1; TRBD2 agrees at 12 bases. The CDR3 contains 16 residues. Germline V gene data show CDR1 as ENHRY and CDR2 as SYGVKD. The J segment lost 10 bases and the V segment lost 3 bases, leaving 10 bases of the junction unmatched. The CDR3 nucleotides are TGTGCCATCAGTGAAACGACTAGCGGGAGAGCAAGAGAGCAGTTCTTC. Its translation: CAISETTSGRAREQFF.

The V gene is TRBV5-1, the J gene TRBJ1-2; D may be TRBD1 (6 bases). Germline CDR1 reads SGHRS; CDR2 reads YFSETQ. The ends were cut back, 4 bases at V and 0 bases at J, with 16 bases in the middle. The CDR3 is 16 residues long. For the CDR3, the DNA is TGCGCCAGCAGCCCGGGACATCTAACCACTAACTATGGCTACACCTTC. The encoded protein is CASSPGHLTTNYGYTF.